This T cell receptor (beta chain) was recorded in a study of technical replicates of blood from a handful of donors. Generated by immunoSEQ multiplex PCR, the TCRdb table keeps only in-frame clones and is missing some. The sample includes roughly 76,000 clones, 94% of them seen just once. In germline, CDR1 is SGHNT, CDR2 YYREEE (reference sequence). The trim removed 4 bases at V and 0 bases at J, leaving 12 bases unmatched. The CDR3 length is 17 residues. The sequence was obtained from a human donor in good health. Sequenced: T cells isolated from PBMCs. The rearrangement uses TRBV5-4 and TRBJ2-7, with TRBD2 identical over 8 bases. The CDR3 sequence: CASSPGGSGLPSYEQYF. Here the CDR3 DNA reads TGTGCCAGCAGCCCGGGAGGGTCTGGGCTCCCCTCCTACGAGCAGTACTTC. Using reference TRBV5-4 and TRBJ2-7 for the parts outside the CDR3, the full variable domain is ETGVTQSPTHLIKTRGQQVTLRCSSQSGHNTVSWYQQALGQGPQFIFQYYREEENGRGNFPPRFSGLQFPNYSSELNVNALELDDSALYLCASSPGGSGLPSYEQYFGPGTRLTVT.